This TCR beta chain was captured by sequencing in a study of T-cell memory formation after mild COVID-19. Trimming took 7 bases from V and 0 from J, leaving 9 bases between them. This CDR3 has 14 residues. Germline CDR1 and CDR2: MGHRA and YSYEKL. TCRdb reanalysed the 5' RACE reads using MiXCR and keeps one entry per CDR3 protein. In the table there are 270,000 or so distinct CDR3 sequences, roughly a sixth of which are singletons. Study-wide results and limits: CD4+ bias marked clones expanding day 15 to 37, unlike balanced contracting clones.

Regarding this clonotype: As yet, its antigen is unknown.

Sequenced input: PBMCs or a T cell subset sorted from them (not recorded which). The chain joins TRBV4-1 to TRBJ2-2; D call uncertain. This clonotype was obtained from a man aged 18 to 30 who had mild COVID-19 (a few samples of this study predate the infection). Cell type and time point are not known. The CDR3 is CASTLIANTGELFF. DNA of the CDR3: TGCGCCAGCACACTGATCGCGAACACCGGGGAGCTGTTTTTT.